The clone carrying this TCR beta chain occurred a few times. Its matching antigen is unknown. This CDR3 is 14 amino acids long. Germline V gene sequence: CDR1 SGHRS, CDR2 YFSETQ. With 3 bases clipped from V and 6 bases from J, the junction kept 8 bases outside the gene matches. This record belongs to a study of T-cell reconstitution after alpha-beta-depleted transplantation in children. Study observations and caveats: Reported findings indicate that, about two months after transplant, alpha-beta T cells came from several hundred expanded clones, which were derived from non-depleted graft cells. Several patients had high TCRbeta diversity at day 60; it came from surviving recipient T cells and thymic progenitors.

Unique molecular identifiers featured in how the TCRbeta library was prepared. TCRdb ran MiXCR on the PCR reads and lists one entry per CDR3 protein. This table has over 45,000 distinct CDR3 sequences, around 40% appearing once. This TCR was sampled from a male patient aged 10 to 17 who had a stem cell transplant for acute lymphoblastic leukemia, so the T cells may come from the graft donor. The gene calls are TRBV5-1 and TRBJ1-1; 7 bases match TRBD1. The sample in question was PBMCs, mostly from graft donor cells, obtained 360 days after TCRalphabeta/CD19-depleted stem cell transplant. CDR3 loop: CASSSTIQGPEAFF. CDR3 nucleotides: TGCGCCAGCAGCTCAACTATACAGGGGCCTGAAGCTTTCTTT.